This section outlines one TCR beta chain sequence together with its context. TCRdb's table, derived via immunoSEQ multiplex PCR, lists solely in-frame clones and lacks some. The sample lists about 190,000 clones; less than 85% were seen once. This specimen belongs to a study of blood T cell repertoires in COVID-19. Whole-study context: Sources were T cells, B-cell-depleted T cells, or PBMCs; the material itself was cDNA or gDNA.

Germline loops: CDR1 SGHRS, CDR2 YFSETQ. The CDR3 is 15 residues long. The J segment lost 1 base and the V segment lost 6 bases, leaving 10 bases of the junction unmatched. This clonotype was sampled from a man aged 50-60 years who had recovered from COVID-19. The chain joins TRBV5-1 to TRBJ2-7; the match to TRBD2 covers 7 bases. Sequenced: peripheral blood. The CDR3: CASTPLAGNSYEQYF. CDR3 DNA sequence: TGCGCCAGCACCCCCTTAGCGGGTAATTCCTACGAGCAGTACTTC.